Reported below is one TCR beta chain. Its antigen is unknown. The input lacks base qualities; no much larger clone sits a single base away. T-cell subsets were not sorted, and bulk bone marrow was analyzed instead. TCR beta CDR3 regions were immunosequenced from bone marrow of 11 myelodysplastic syndrome patients before and after hypomethylating agent therapy. For longitudinal repertoire tracking, a baseline bone marrow plus two to three bone marrows at different post-treatment timepoints were contributed by each patient. Whole bone marrow served as the source for genomic DNA extraction, with DNA quality checked using TapeStation, NanoDrop OneC and PicoGreen assays. At the junction V is shortened by 5 bases and J by 2 bases, with 10 bases in between. The CDR3 runs 14 residues from the cysteine to the phenylalanine. Here the CDR3 DNA is all that survives: 42 bases in frame from base 1. CDR1 and CDR2 are read off the germline V gene (reference sequence) as LNHDA and SQIVND.

This sample is part of a study of hypomethylating agent response in myelodysplastic syndrome (dated by TCRdb to the early 2020s). Looking at the study overall: Patients were treated with the hypomethylating agents azacitidine (about 70% of the 11) or decitabine (3 of 11). The most frequent mutation was TET2, found in about 50% of the 11 patients. Patients had a mean age of approximately 72 +/- 6.3 years, and a diploid cytogenetic profile was the most common. The cohort was composed of about 9 male and 2 female myelodysplastic syndrome patients. Complete response or hematologic improvement was achieved by six patients, and about five patients were classified as non-responders. Response was defined as complete response or hematologic improvement, and patients meeting neither criterion were classed as non-responders. General findings and caveats noted by the study authors: Healthy control donors were not age-matched to MDS patients, which could have impacted the MDS versus healthy comparison. Novel clonotypes appeared more often in responders, whereas non-responders had more contracted clonotypes after treatment. Only around ten patients were analyzed, so the cohort was small. After hypomethylating agent treatment, no significant change in richness, rarefaction diversity or clonality was seen, either across all patients or within response groups. The shared GLIPH2 clusters might recognize novel MDS antigens, but this possibility was not confirmed and requires experimental validation.

Libraries were prepared through the immunoSEQ multiplex PCR assay. Sequencing was run at survey resolution with two replicates of about 200 ng each, for a total of about 400 ng of DNA per sample. The hsTCRB kit detected rearranged TCRB sequences in genomic DNA using multiplex PCR primers targeting V and J genes. In the first PCR, the CDR3 region was amplified for approximately 30 cycles with the QIAGEN Multiplex PCR Kit. Sample barcodes and Illumina adapters were attached to each replicate during a second PCR lasting 7 to 8 cycles. Pooled libraries were quantified with a QuantStudio 6 and the KAPA library quantification kit. Roughly 16 pM of pooled libraries were sequenced on an Illumina MiSeq with 156-cycle single-end reads and a 15-cycle index read. The authors processed their data as follows. Of about 170,000 unique clonotypes, less than 2% were flagged by VDJdb annotation as previously reported viral-epitope-specific clonotypes. Raw reads were processed by the immunoSEQ Data Assistant and immunoSEQ Analyzer into normalized, annotated TCRB repertoires. BioAnalyzer and version 0.6.5 of the immunarch R package were the tools used for clonotype analysis. Every repertoire was downsampled to the clone count of the smallest repertoire before richness was estimated. Clonotypes were categorized as expanded, contracted or novel by Fisher's exact tests, where a novel clonotype had zero frequency before treatment. Significantly changed CDR3 beta sequences were clustered with GLIPH2 at simulation_depth=1000 and kmer_min_depth=3, and CDR3s shorter than five residues were left out. Sourced from immuneACCESS, this table was stored by TCRdb with only in-frame sequences that have V and J called. A share of the clones is absent; for the studies checked, an unresolved V gene accounts for under half, and the remainder has no known explanation. The DNA was the basis for D and trimming; V, J and clone size are from that table. The table for this sample lists 1,500 to 2,000 clones; about 80% of them were counted only once. Around 19% of the sample lies in the top ten.

The chain is made from TRBV19 and TRBJ1-5, and the D gene may be TRBD1, 5 bases matching. The sample in question was bone marrow, obtained before or after starting hypomethylating agent treatment for myelodysplastic syndrome (not recorded which). This receptor was obtained from a human donor with myelodysplastic syndrome. The CDR3 region reads CASSGGVGNQPQHF. The base sequence is TGTGCCAGTAGTGGAGGGGTGGGCAATCAGCCCCAGCATTTT.